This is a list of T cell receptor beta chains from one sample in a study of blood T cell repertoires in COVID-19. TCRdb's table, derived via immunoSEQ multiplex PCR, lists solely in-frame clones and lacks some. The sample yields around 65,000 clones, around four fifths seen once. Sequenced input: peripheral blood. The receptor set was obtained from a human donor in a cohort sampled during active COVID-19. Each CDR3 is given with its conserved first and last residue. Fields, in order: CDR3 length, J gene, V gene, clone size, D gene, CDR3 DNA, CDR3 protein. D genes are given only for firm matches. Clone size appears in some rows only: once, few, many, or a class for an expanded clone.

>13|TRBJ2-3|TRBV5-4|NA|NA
TGTGCCAGCAGGGGGCTAAGCACAGATACGCAGTATTTT
CASRGLSTDTQYF
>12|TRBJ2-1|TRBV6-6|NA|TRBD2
TGTGCCAGCGGAATGCGGGGGGCCGAGCAGTTCTTC
CASGMRGAEQFF
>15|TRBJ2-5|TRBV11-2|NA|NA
TGTGCCAGCAGCTTAGATCTCACAGGTCAAGAGACCCAGTACTTC
CASSLDLTGQETQYF
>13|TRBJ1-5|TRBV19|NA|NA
TGTGCCAGTAGTATCCGGGGGAATCAGCCCCAGCATTTT
CASSIRGNQPQHF
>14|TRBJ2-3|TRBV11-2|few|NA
TGTGCCAGCAGCTTAGGGTCAGGAACAGATACGCAGTATTTT
CASSLGSGTDTQYF
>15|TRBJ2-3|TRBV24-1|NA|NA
TGTGCCACCAGTGAGGGGGGACAGCCCACAGATACGCAGTATTTT
CATSEGGQPTDTQYF
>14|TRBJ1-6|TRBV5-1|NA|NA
TGCGCCAGCAGCTTAGTACAGGAAGATTCACCCCTCCACTTT
CASSLVQEDSPLHF
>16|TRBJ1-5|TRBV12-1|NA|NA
TGTGCCAGCAGCCGAAACAGGATACCTAGCAATCAGCCCCAGCATTTT
CASSRNRIPSNQPQHF
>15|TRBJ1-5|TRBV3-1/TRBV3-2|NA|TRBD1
TGTGCCAGCAGCCAAGGCGGGGGACAGGGTCAGCCCCAGCATTTT
CASSQGGGQGQPQHF
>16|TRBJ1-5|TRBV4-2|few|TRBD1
TGTGCCAGCAGCCAAACCGGGACAGGGGGAAATCAGCCCCAGCATTTT
CASSQTGTGGNQPQHF
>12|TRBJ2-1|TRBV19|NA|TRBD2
TGTGCCAGTAGTATTCTAGCGGGGGGGCTATTCTTC
CASSILAGGLFF
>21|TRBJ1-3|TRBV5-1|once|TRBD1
TGCGCCAGCAGCCCAACATTAGGGACAGGGGGCGCGGGAATCTCTGGAAACACCATATATTTT
CASSPTLGTGGAGISGNTIYF
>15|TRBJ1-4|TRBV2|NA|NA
TGTGCCAGCACAGAACTTTCGGGGTCTAATGAAAAACTGTTTTTT
CASTELSGSNEKLFF
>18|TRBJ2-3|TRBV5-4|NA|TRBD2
TGTGCCAGCAGCTTGGCCTACGTAGCGGGGGGGAACACAGATACGCAGTATTTT
CASSLAYVAGGNTDTQYF
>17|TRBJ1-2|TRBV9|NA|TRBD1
TGTGCCAGCAGCAAACGACAGGGGGGTTTTTCTCTGTATGGCTACACCTTC
CASSKRQGGFSLYGYTF
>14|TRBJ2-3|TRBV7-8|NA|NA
TGTGCCAGCAGCTTACCGCGGGGCGATGATACGCAGTATTTT
CASSLPRGDDTQYF
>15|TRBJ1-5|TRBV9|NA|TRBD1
TGTGCCAGCAGCACCCGGACAGGCATCAATCAGCCCCAGCATTTT
CASSTRTGINQPQHF
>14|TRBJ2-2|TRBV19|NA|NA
TGTGCCAGTAGTATGGCTGCTGTCACCTCGGAGCTGTTTTTT
CASSMAAVTSELFF
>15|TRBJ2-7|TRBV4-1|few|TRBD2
TGCGCCAGCAGCCAGACTAGCGGGGGCCAATACGAGCAGTACTTC
CASSQTSGGQYEQYF
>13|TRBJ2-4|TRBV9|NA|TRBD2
TGTGCCAGCAGCCGGGGGGGCGAGGACATTCAGTACTTC
CASSRGGEDIQYF
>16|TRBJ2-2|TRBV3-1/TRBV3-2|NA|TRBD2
TGTGCCAGCAGCCCGGCTAGCGGGGCCAATACCGGGGAGCTGTTTTTT
CASSPASGANTGELFF
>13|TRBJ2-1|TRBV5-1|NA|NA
TGCGCCAGCAGTCACGATCCTAACAATGAGCAGTTCTTC
CASSHDPNNEQFF
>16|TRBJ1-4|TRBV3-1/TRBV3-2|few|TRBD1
TGTGCCAGCAGCCAGTCCGACAGGGGGTCTAATGAAAAACTGTTTTTT
CASSQSDRGSNEKLFF
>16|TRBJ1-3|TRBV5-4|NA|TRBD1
TGTGCCAGCAGCATCCAGACAGGGGGCTCTGGAAACACCATATATTTT
CASSIQTGGSGNTIYF
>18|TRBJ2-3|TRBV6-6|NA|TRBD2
TGTGCCAGCAGTCTCTCCCCGGGGGGGCATTGGAGCACAGATACGCAGTATTTT
CASSLSPGGHWSTDTQYF
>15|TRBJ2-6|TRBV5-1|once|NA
TGCGCCAGCAGCCGGGACATTACAGGGGCCAACGTCCTGACTTTC
CASSRDITGANVLTF
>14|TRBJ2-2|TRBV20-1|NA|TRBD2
TGCAGTGCTAGTAAACGGCGGGGGGGCGGGGAGCTGTTTTTT
CSASKRRGGGELFF